The TCR beta chain under discussion was sequenced for a study of Tregs in tolerant kidney transplant recipients. Clones were sequenced by immunoSEQ multiplex PCR, and TCRdb holds only the in-frame ones, with some missing. The sample carries some 88,000 clones, approximately 94% recorded once. In the case of this clone: Its specificity is unknown.

Unstimulated regulatory T cells (CD4+CD25+CD127-), CD4+CD25- non-regulatory cells, CD4 and CD8 cells were FACS-sorted from thawed PBMCs. Study-level findings and limits: Biological reproducibility was not directly addressed, but technical replication error appeared minimal. Tregs expanded with activated donor B cells seemed most donor-specific. Few patients were studied, so findings need validation in larger groups.

The CDR3 consists of 16 residues. Germline CDR1 and CDR2: LGHNA and YNFKEQ. Trimming removed 1 base at V and 2 bases at J, with 11 bases between. Input material: CD8+ T cells from blood. The TCR was taken from a human donor in good health. This rearrangement joins TRBV4-2 to TRBJ2-2; D gene uncertain. The CDR3: CASSQGQLVNTGELFF. Written as DNA, the CDR3 is TGTGCCAGCAGCCAAGGGCAACTCGTTAACACCGGGGAGCTGTTTTTT.